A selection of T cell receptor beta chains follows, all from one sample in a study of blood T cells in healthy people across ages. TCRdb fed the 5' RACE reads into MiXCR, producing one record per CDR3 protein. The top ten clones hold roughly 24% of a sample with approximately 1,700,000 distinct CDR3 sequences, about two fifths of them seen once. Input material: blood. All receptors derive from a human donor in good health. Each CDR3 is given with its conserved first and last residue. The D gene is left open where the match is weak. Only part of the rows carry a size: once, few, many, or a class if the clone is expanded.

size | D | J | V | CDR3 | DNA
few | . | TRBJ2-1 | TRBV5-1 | CASSLALAAWFF | TGCGCCAGCAGCTTGGCCTTAGCGGCATGGTTCTTC
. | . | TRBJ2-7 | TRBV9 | CASSALTGTGPYEQYF | TGTGCCAGCAGCGCCCTAACCGGGACGGGACCCTACGAGCAGTACTTC
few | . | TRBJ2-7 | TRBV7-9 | CASSWQGEDEQYF | TGTGCCAGCAGCTGGCAGGGTGAGGACGAGCAGTACTTC
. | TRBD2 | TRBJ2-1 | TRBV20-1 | CSALLAGGSLTINEQFF | TGCAGTGCTTTACTAGCGGGGGGTTCATTGACCATCAATGAGCAGTTCTTC
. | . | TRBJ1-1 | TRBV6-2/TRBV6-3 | CASSRGQDTTEAFF | TGTGCCAGCAGCCGGGGACAAGATACCACTGAAGCTTTCTTT
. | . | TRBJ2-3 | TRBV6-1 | CASSVLPTGPSTDTQYF | TGTGCCAGCAGTGTTCTTCCCACAGGACCTAGCACAGATACGCAGTATTTT
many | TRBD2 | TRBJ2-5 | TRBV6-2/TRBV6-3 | CASSYLFDLWTSGGLKETQYF | TGTGCCAGCAGTTACTTATTCGATTTGTGGACTAGCGGGGGCCTTAAAGAGACCCAGTACTTC
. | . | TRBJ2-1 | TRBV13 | CASSLGLPGGEQFF | TGTGCCAGCAGCTTAGGCTTGCCGGGTGGTGAGCAGTTCTTC
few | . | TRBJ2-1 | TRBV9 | CASSVWSSGSYNEQFF | TGTGCCAGCAGCGTATGGAGTAGCGGTTCCTACAATGAGCAGTTCTTC
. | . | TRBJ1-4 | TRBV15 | CATSRNLIATNEKLFF | TGTGCCACCAGCAGAAACCTTATAGCAACTAATGAAAAACTGTTTTTT
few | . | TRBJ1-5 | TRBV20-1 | CSARGGYSNQPQHF | TGCAGTGCTAGAGGGGGTTATAGCAATCAGCCCCAGCATTTT
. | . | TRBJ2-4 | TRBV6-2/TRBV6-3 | CASSRLGGQPRAKNIQYF | TGTGCCAGCAGCCGACTCGGAGGGCAACCTAGGGCCAAAAACATTCAGTACTTC
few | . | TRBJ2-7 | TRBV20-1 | CSARGGSRGGIGNYEQYF | TGCAGTGCTAGAGGGGGAAGTCGGGGCGGGATCGGGAACTACGAGCAGTACTTC
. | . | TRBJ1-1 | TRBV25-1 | CASSERGRGDTEAFF | TGTGCCAGCAGCGAAAGGGGCCGGGGAGACACTGAAGCTTTCTTT
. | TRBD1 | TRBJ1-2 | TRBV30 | CAWEGQAPPYTF | TGTGCCTGGGAGGGACAGGCTCCCCCCTACACCTTC
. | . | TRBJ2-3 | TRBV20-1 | CSARTASGTQYF | TGCAGTGCCCGCACGGCCTCCGGTACGCAGTATTTT
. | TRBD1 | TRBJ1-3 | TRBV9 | CASSVATGNSGNTIYF | TGCGCCAGCAGCGTAGCGACAGGGAACTCTGGAAACACCATATATTTT
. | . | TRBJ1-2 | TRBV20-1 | CSARDGASGVSGYTF | TGCAGTGCTAGAGATGGGGCTTCGGGGGTCTCTGGCTACACCTTC
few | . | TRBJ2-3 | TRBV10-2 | CASSEGYTQYF | TGCGCCAGCAGTGAAGGGTATACGCAGTATTTT
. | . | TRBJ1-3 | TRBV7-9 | CASSLTARLVLSGNTIYF | TGTGCCAGCAGCTTAACCGCGAGGTTGGTTTTGTCTGGAAACACCATATATTTT
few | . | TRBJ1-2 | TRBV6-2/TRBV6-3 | CASSYGSRHGYTF | TGTGCCAGCAGTTACGGGTCAAGGCATGGCTACACCTTC
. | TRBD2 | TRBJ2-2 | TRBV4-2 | CASSQEPSGGYTGELFF | TGTGCCAGCAGCCAAGAACCCAGCGGGGGGTACACCGGGGAGCTGTTTTTT
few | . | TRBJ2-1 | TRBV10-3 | CAISEASYNEQFF | TGTGCCATCAGTGAGGCCAGCTACAATGAGCAGTTCTTC
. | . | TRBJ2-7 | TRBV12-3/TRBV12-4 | CASSRLSYNEQYF | TGTGCCAGCAGCCGGCTCTCCTACAATGAGCAGTACTTC
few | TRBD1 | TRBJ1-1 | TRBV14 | CASSQVSGGTEAFF | TGTGCCAGCAGCCAAGTTTCAGGGGGCACTGAAGCTTTCTTT
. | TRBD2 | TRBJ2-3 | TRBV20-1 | CSARPLPGLEIGTDTQYF | TGCAGTGCTAGACCCCTCCCGGGACTAGAAATCGGCACAGATACGCAGTATTTT
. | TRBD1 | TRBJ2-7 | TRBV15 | CATSPGQGASYEQYF | TGTGCCACCAGCCCGGGACAGGGGGCTTCCTACGAGCAGTACTTC
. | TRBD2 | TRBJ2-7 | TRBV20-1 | CSAIGTTYYEQYF | TGCAGTGCAATCGGGACTACCTACTACGAGCAGTACTTC
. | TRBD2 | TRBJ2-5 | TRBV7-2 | CASSSVAGGRETQYF | TGTGCCAGCAGCTCGGTAGCGGGGGGACGTGAGACCCAGTACTTC
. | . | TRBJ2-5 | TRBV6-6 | CASNGQNYQETQYF | TGTGCCAGCAATGGACAGAACTACCAAGAGACCCAGTACTTC
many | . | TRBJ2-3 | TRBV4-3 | CASSQDGIGDTQYF | TGCGCCAGCAGCCAAGATGGGATTGGGGATACGCAGTATTTT
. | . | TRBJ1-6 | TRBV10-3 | CAISEEYRTVNSPLHF | TGTGCCATCAGTGAGGAATATAGGACAGTAAATTCACCCCTCCACTTT
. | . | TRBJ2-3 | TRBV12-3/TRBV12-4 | CASRTVGSTDTQYF | TGTGCCAGCCGGACAGTAGGTTCTACAGATACGCAGTATTTT
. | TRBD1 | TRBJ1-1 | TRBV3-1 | CASSQDRQNRGRLMKSSTEAFF | TGTGCCAGCAGCCAAGATCGTCAGAACAGGGGCCGCTTAATGAAATCCAGCACTGAAGCTTTCTTT
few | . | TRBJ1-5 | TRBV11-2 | CASSLSSRGDQPQHF | TGTGCCAGCAGCTTATCAAGCAGGGGTGATCAGCCCCAGCATTTT
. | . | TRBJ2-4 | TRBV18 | CASSPLQTLAKNIQYF | TGTGCCAGCTCACCACTACAGACCCTAGCCAAAAACATTCAGTACTTC
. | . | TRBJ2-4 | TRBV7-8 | CASSPGDSKNIQYF | TGTGCCAGCAGCCCCGGGGACTCTAAAAACATTCAGTACTTC